The rows below give T cell receptor beta chains drawn from one sample of a study of T cell responses to AZD1222 COVID-19 vaccine. The data were produced by immunoSEQ multiplex PCR, yet TCRdb's version contains in-frame clones alone and is incomplete. This sample has some 150,000 clones; 85% to 95% occur once, and the top ten carry 1.5% to 2%. Here the sequenced sample was peripheral blood, taken on day 0 of AZD1222 vaccination. All receptors derive from an adult in good health. Both conserved end residues are part of each CDR3. D genes are given only for firm matches. Some rows have no size entry. The others give once, few or many, or a class for an expanded clone.

cdr3_length d_call clone_size j_call v_call cdr3_aa cdr3_nt
17 NA once TRBJ2-5 TRBV24-1 CATSDRTLGGSKETQYF TGTGCCACCAGTGACCGTACTCTTGGGGGGTCCAAAGAGACCCAGTACTTC
17 TRBD2 NA TRBJ2-7 TRBV5-1 CASSLGLAGGFSYEQYF TGCGCCAGCAGCTTGGGACTAGCGGGAGGGTTCTCCTACGAGCAGTACTTC
14 NA NA TRBJ2-7 TRBV7-9 CASSLSPGSYEQYF TGTGCCAGCAGCTTATCTCCAGGTTCGTACGAGCAGTACTTC
11 NA NA TRBJ1-1 TRBV12-3/TRBV12-4 CASTKDTEAFF TGTGCCAGCACCAAGGACACTGAAGCTTTCTTT
14 NA NA TRBJ1-5 TRBV19 CASTGQPPHQPQHF TGTGCCAGTACGGGCCAACCCCCACATCAGCCCCAGCATTTT
13 TRBD1 NA TRBJ2-1 TRBV5-1 CASSGARGNEQFF TGCGCCAGCAGCGGAGCCAGGGGGAATGAGCAGTTCTTC
14 NA NA TRBJ2-7 TRBV9 CASSVAGASYEQYF TGTGCCAGCAGCGTAGCCGGGGCCTCCTACGAGCAGTACTTC
11 TRBD2 NA TRBJ2-1 TRBV29-1 CRSGDYNEQFF TGCAGAAGCGGGGATTACAATGAGCAGTTCTTC
15 TRBD1 NA TRBJ1-2 TRBV27 CASSSPGQPLGGYTF TGTGCCAGCAGTTCTCCGGGACAGCCTTTAGGTGGCTACACCTTC
9 NA NA TRBJ2-3 TRBV7-2 CASGDTQYF TGTGCCAGCGGAGATACGCAGTATTTT
18 TRBD1 NA TRBJ2-1 TRBV7-2 CASSLALWGTGDDNEQFF TGTGCCAGCAGCTTAGCGCTATGGGGGACAGGGGATGACAATGAGCAGTTCTTC
17 TRBD1 NA TRBJ1-4 TRBV27 CASRVQGVTAKNEKLFF TGTGCCAGCAGGGTCCAGGGGGTGACTGCTAAAAATGAAAAACTGTTTTTT
17 TRBD2 NA TRBJ2-3 TRBV7-3 CASSSGASGPSTDTQYF TGTGCCAGCAGCTCCGGGGCTAGCGGGCCTAGCACAGATACGCAGTATTTT
17 NA NA TRBJ1-2 TRBV28 CATPSEPGQQDNYGYTF TGTGCCACCCCTTCCGAGCCCGGACAGCAAGACAACTATGGCTACACCTTC
16 TRBD1 NA TRBJ1-1 TRBV5-6 CASSWTGDERDTEAFF TGTGCCAGCAGCTGGACAGGGGACGAAAGGGACACTGAAGCTTTCTTT
14 NA NA TRBJ2-6 TRBV19 CASIGSPGANVLTF TGTGCCAGTATTGGCTCCCCTGGGGCCAACGTCCTGACTTTC
15 NA NA TRBJ2-5 TRBV4-1 CASSQDGYSQETQYF TGCGCCAGCAGCCAAGATGGGTACAGCCAAGAGACCCAGTACTTC
12 NA few TRBJ1-5 TRBV6-2/TRBV6-3 CASSYGDQPQHF TGTGCCAGCAGTTACGGGGATCAGCCCCAGCATTTT
17 TRBD1 NA TRBJ2-7 TRBV15 CATSRRADRARPYEQYF TGTGCCACCAGCAGGCGGGCAGACAGGGCCCGTCCCTACGAGCAGTACTTC
14 TRBD1 NA TRBJ1-5 TRBV7-2 CASSQDRVGQPQHF TGTGCCAGCAGCCAGGACAGGGTCGGGCAGCCCCAGCATTTT
15 TRBD2 NA TRBJ2-3 TRBV19 CASSGTSSATDTQYF TGTGCCAGTAGTGGGACTAGCTCAGCCACAGATACGCAGTATTTT
15 NA NA TRBJ1-4 TRBV18 CASSPRDPTNEKLFF TGTGCCAGCTCACCGAGAGACCCAACTAATGAAAAACTGTTTTTT
15 TRBD2 NA TRBJ2-1 TRBV11-3 CASSLGAGDYNEQFF TGTGCCAGCAGCTTAGGGGCGGGAGATTACAATGAGCAGTTCTTC
16 TRBD1 NA TRBJ2-7 TRBV4-3 CASSPIPGQGAGEQYF TGCGCCAGCAGCCCAATCCCGGGACAGGGGGCGGGGGAGCAGTACTTC
15 TRBD1 NA TRBJ1-3 TRBV5-4 CASSSGGRRGNTIYF TGTGCCAGCAGCTCAGGGGGACGTCGAGGAAACACCATATATTTT
16 TRBD1 NA TRBJ2-5 TRBV2 CASRSRAGTVQETQYF TGTGCCAGCCGTTCTAGAGCCGGGACAGTGCAAGAGACCCAGTACTTC
10 NA NA TRBJ2-5 TRBV20-1 CSGVGETQYF TGCAGCGGGGTGGGGGAGACCCAGTACTTC
16 TRBD1 NA TRBJ1-3 TRBV9 CASSVVPGGAGNTIYF TGTGCCAGCAGCGTAGTCCCAGGGGGCGCCGGAAACACCATATATTTT
15 NA NA TRBJ2-7 TRBV5-5 CASSWQPHRGYEQYF TGTGCCAGCAGCTGGCAGCCCCACCGAGGATACGAGCAGTACTTC
15 NA once TRBJ1-6 TRBV6-1 CASSDRVPYNSPLHF TGTGCCAGCAGTGACAGGGTACCCTATAATTCACCCCTCCACTTT
15 NA NA TRBJ1-5 TRBV4-2 CASSQEQGSNQPQHF TGTGCCAGCAGCCAAGAACAGGGCAGCAATCAGCCCCAGCATTTT
12 NA NA TRBJ2-3 TRBV29-1 CSVVQHTDTQYF TGCAGCGTTGTTCAGCACACAGATACGCAGTATTTT
13 NA NA TRBJ2-7 TRBV19 CASSYTDSYEQYF TGTGCCAGTAGTTATACAGACTCCTACGAGCAGTACTTC
14 NA once TRBJ1-3 TRBV18 CASQRTNSGNTIYF TGTGCCAGCCAGAGGACGAACTCTGGAAACACCATATATTTT
13 NA NA TRBJ1-2 TRBV6-1 CASSEPGASGYTF TGTGCCAGCAGTGAACCGGGGGCGTCTGGCTACACCTTC
15 TRBD2 NA TRBJ2-1 TRBV3-1/TRBV3-2 CASSPASGSRNEQFF TGTGCCAGCAGCCCGGCTAGCGGGAGTAGGAATGAGCAGTTCTTC
16 NA NA TRBJ2-3 TRBV11-2 CASSSHRGGLTDTQYF TGTGCCAGCAGCAGCCACAGGGGAGGATTGACAGATACGCAGTATTTT
14 NA NA TRBJ2-7 TRBV24-1 CATSGTPHPYEQYF TGTGCCACCAGTGGGACACCCCATCCCTACGAGCAGTACTTC
13 NA NA TRBJ2-7 TRBV3-1/TRBV3-2 CASSLSSRDEQYF TGTGCCAGCAGCCTTTCTAGCCGGGACGAGCAGTACTTC
11 TRBD1 NA TRBJ1-5 TRBV20-1 CSVQGDQPQHF TGCAGTGTACAGGGGGATCAGCCCCAGCATTTT
14 NA NA TRBJ1-1 TRBV19 CASSPGGGATEAFF TGTGCCAGTAGTCCCGGGGGAGGGGCCACTGAAGCTTTCTTT
13 NA NA TRBJ1-1 TRBV9 CASSTRINTEAFF TGTGCCAGCAGCACTAGGATCAACACTGAAGCTTTCTTT
13 NA once TRBJ1-6 TRBV2 CASSEGGGSPLHF TGTGCCAGCAGTGAAGGGGGAGGGTCACCCCTCCACTTT
15 NA NA TRBJ1-2 TRBV7-3 CASIGTGDRLYGYTF TGTGCCAGCATCGGGACCGGTGACAGACTTTATGGCTACACCTTC
15 NA NA TRBJ2-7 TRBV25-1 CASTGFMTLFYEQYF TGTGCCAGCACGGGCTTTATGACCTTGTTCTACGAGCAGTACTTC
16 NA NA TRBJ1-1 TRBV25-1 CASSERRGPLNTEAFF TGTGCCAGCAGTGAACGGAGGGGACCTCTGAACACTGAAGCTTTCTTT
13 NA few TRBJ1-3 TRBV14 CASSPSSGNTIYF TGTGCCAGCAGCCCCAGCTCTGGAAACACCATATATTTT
13 NA many TRBJ2-7 TRBV7-9 CASSPGLTYEQYF TGTGCCAGCAGCCCAGGACTGACTTACGAGCAGTACTTC
16 NA NA TRBJ1-5 TRBV4-3 CASSQEREGRWQPQHF TGCGCCAGCAGCCAAGAACGCGAGGGAAGGTGGCAGCCCCAGCATTTT
16 NA NA TRBJ2-4 TRBV3-1/TRBV3-2 CASSQGNSRVENIQYF TGTGCCAGCAGCCAAGGAAATTCAAGGGTGGAAAACATTCAGTACTTC
17 TRBD2 NA TRBJ2-3 TRBV15 CATSRDVAGGVTDTQYF TGTGCCACCAGCAGAGATGTGGCGGGGGGCGTCACAGATACGCAGTATTTT
16 TRBD2 NA TRBJ2-7 TRBV28 CASSSPGGLSSYEQYF TGTGCCAGCAGTTCCCCGGGGGGGTTAAGCTCCTACGAGCAGTACTTC
15 NA NA TRBJ1-1 TRBV27 CASRSQGRGNTEAFF TGTGCCAGCAGGTCACAGGGACGGGGGAACACTGAAGCTTTCTTT